One T cell receptor (beta chain) is described in this entry. These data come from a study of low-dose radiotherapy and immunotherapy resistance in tumors. Study summary: Oral administration of aspirin 300 mg daily occurred for four cycles, commencing at cycle 1 day 1.

Germline CDR1 reads LGHNA; CDR2 reads YSLEER. Between the trimmed V and J ends, which lost 4 bases and 2 bases, there was a span of 9 bases. This CDR3 has 13 residues. Primers targeting TRAV and TRBV primed first-strand cDNA, covering alpha and beta chains. The TCRs were subjected to amplification over 20 PCR cycles employing a constant-region primer in conjunction with a V-primer adapter. TCRdb reanalysed the reads using MiXCR and keeps one entry per CDR3 protein. The sample records over 15,000 distinct CDR3 sequences, about 70% being singletons. The rearrangement joins TRBV4-3 to TRBJ2-7, with D uncertain. This receptor was obtained from a human donor with advanced metastatic prostate, ovarian, gallbladder or colorectal cancer (not recorded which). This table probably holds off-target reads from a library built for another chain. CDR3 DNA: TGCGCCAGCAGCCTGAGCAGTACCTACGAGCAGTACTTC. Its protein product is CASSLSSTYEQYF.